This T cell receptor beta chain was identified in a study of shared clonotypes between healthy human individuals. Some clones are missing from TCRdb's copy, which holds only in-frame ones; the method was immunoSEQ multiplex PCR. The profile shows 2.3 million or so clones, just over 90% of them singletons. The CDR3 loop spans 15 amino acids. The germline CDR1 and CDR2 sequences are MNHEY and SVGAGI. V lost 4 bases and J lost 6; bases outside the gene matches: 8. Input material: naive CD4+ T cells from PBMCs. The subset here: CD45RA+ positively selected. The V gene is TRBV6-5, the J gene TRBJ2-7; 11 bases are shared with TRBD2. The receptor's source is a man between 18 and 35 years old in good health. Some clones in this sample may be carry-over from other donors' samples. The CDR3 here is CASSSYSGRALEQYF. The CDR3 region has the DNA TGTGCCAGCAGTTCTTATAGCGGGAGGGCCCTCGAGCAGTACTTC.